One sample yielded the 5 T cell receptor beta chains listed below, sequenced in a study of OX40 agonist ivuxolimab in advanced cancers. TCRdb keeps only in-frame clones here, not all; method: immunoSEQ multiplex PCR. The data hold around 35,000 clones, with around 86% observed a single time. Sequencing used CD4+ or CD8+ T cells sorted from blood, obtained in a trial of the OX40 agonist ivuxolimab. The receptors were sampled from an adult with an advanced solid tumor such as melanoma, head and neck, liver or kidney cancer.

The chain links TRBV2 to TRBJ1-4; D ambiguous. The germline V gene encodes CDR1 SNHLY and CDR2 FYNNEI. There are 14 residues in the CDR3. The V and J ends lost 6 bases and 3 bases respectively, with 11 bases between them. Here the CDR3 reads CASRETSSNEKLFF. The DNA of the CDR3 is TGTGCCAGCAGAGAGACAAGTTCTAATGAAAAACTGTTTTTT.

The V and J genes are TRBV5-1 and TRBJ2-1; 14 bases align to TRBD2. This CDR3 has 15 amino acids. After removal of 4 bases from V and 10 bases from J, the junction contained 7 bases not matched to a gene. Germline V CDR1 and CDR2: SGHRS, YFSETQ. The CDR3 DNA sequence: TGCGCCAGCAGCACCGGGACTAGCGGGGGTGGGGAGCAGTTCTTC. Translating gives CASSTGTSGGGEQFF. The full variable domain, in which reference TRBV5-1 and TRBJ2-1 provide the parts outside the CDR3, is KAGVTQTPRYLIKTRGQQVTLSCSPISGHRSVSWYQQTPGQGLQFLFEYFSETQRNKGNFPGRFSGRQFSNSRSEMNVSTLELGDSALYLCASSTGTSGGGEQFFGPGTRLTVL.

The V call is TRBV16, the J call TRBJ1-2; no firm D call. V was cut by 4 bases and J by 8 bases, with 17 bases left in between. Germline V gene data show CDR1 as KGHSY and CDR2 as FQNENV. The CDR3 totals 14 residues. The CDR3: CASSLAMDTMGYTF. CDR3 bases: TGTGCCAGCAGCCTTGCGATGGATACTATGGGCTACACCTTC.

The CDR3 region has the DNA TGTGCCATCAGCCCCGGGGGGCAGGAAGACTACACCTTC. It codes for CAISPGGQEDYTF. V is TRBV10-3 and J is TRBJ1-2; the D gene is possibly TRBD1 (6 bases). Trimming removed 6 bases from V and 10 bases from J, with 18 bases in between. From germline, CDR1 is ENHRY and CDR2 SYGVKD. The CDR3 is 13 residues long.

This clone counts as medium-sized. The chain combines TRBV5-1 with TRBJ1-3; 8 positions agree with TRBD1. This CDR3 is built from 16 residues. With 5 bases clipped from V and 4 bases from J, the junction kept 11 bases outside the gene matches. CDR1 SGHRS and CDR2 YFSETQ come from the germline V gene. The DNA for the CDR3 is TGCGCCAGCAGACACGTCGGCCAGGGGGCCGGAAACACCATATATTTT. Translating gives CASRHVGQGAGNTIYF.